This T cell receptor beta chain derives from a study of blood T cell repertoires in COVID-19. Study-wide context: PBMCs, B-cell-depleted T cells, or T cells provided the cDNA or gDNA that made up the material.

Authors' analysis steps: It was from reference gene primer amplification that nucleated cell counts were estimated. Produced via immunoSEQ multiplex PCR; TCRdb's table is partial and in-frame only. The DNA gave D and trimming, while V, J and clone size come from that table. This sample carries 210,000 or so clones, about 90% of them seen once, and the ten largest clones take around 1.6%. Sequenced sample: peripheral blood. The clonotype comes from a man aged 18 to 29 with active or convalescent COVID-19.

Here the CDR3 reads CASREETGINQPQHF. The CDR3 bases are TGTGCCAGCAGAGAGGAGACAGGGATCAATCAGCCCCAGCATTTT. V usage is TRBV2 and J usage is TRBJ1-5; 7 nucleotides line up with TRBD1. This CDR3 has 15 residues. Trimming at V came to 6 bases and at J to 3 bases, leaving 8 bases not matched to a gene. From germline, CDR1 is SNHLY and CDR2 FYNNEI. Full variable domain (rest looked up from reference TRBV2 and TRBJ1-5): EPEVTQTPSHQVTQMGQEVILRCVPISNHLYFYWYRQILGQKVEFLVSFYNNEISEKSEIFDDQFSVERPDGSNFTLKIRSTKLEDSAMYFCASREETGINQPQHFGDGTRLSIL.